The 21 T cell receptor beta chains listed next were all sequenced from one sample in a study of CD8 T cells in ankylosing spondylitis. From the 5' RACE reads, TCRdb called clonotypes with MiXCR, one entry per CDR3 protein. The table lists about 160,000 distinct CDR3 sequences, approximately 48% of them singletons. The specimen was synovial fluid, either unsorted or a sorted T cell fraction (not recorded which). These receptors came from a male donor with ankylosing spondylitis.

This clonotype was observed a few times. The chain recombines TRBV4-1 with TRBJ2-2; 10 bases map to TRBD2. This CDR3 has 15 amino acids. Looked up from germline, CDR1 is MGHRA and CDR2 is YSYEKL. V dropped 5 bases and J dropped 4; count of bases not matched to a gene: 4. The CDR3 spells CASSEREGLTGELFF. The CDR3 nucleotides are TGCGCCAGCAGCGAGCGGGAGGGCCTCACCGGGGAGCTGTTTTTT.

This chain joins TRBV20-1 and TRBJ2-1; 10 nucleotides match TRBD2. This CDR3 has 18 residues. Trimming took 1 base from V and 0 from J; bases not matched to a gene: 9. Germline CDR1 and CDR2: DFQATT and SNEGSKA (reference sequence). CDR3 sequence (DNA): TGCAGTGCTAGAGCGGGGTCTAGCGGGAGTTTCTCCTACAATGAGCAGTTCTTC. Its translation is CSARAGSSGSFSYNEQFF.

The chain employs TRBV12-3 or TRBV12-4 and TRBJ1-1; D possibly corresponds to TRBD1 (5 bases). CDR3 length: 14 amino acids. V lost 5 bases, J lost 6 bases, and 16 bases lay in between. As DNA, the CDR3 is TGTGCCAGCAGTCCTCGGGGCCCTGGAGCTGAAGCTTTCTTT. The encoded protein is CASSPRGPGAEAFF.

The V gene is TRBV10-3, the J gene TRBJ1-1; D is unresolved. V was cut by 3 bases and J by 1 base, with 9 bases left in between. Germline V gene data show CDR1 as ENHRY and CDR2 as SYGVKD. The length of the CDR3 is 14 residues. CDR3 DNA sequence: TGTGCCATCAGTGATCTAAGGGAGAACACTGAAGCTTTCTTT. Translating gives CAISDLRENTEAFF.

This clonotype was counted at least ten times. The rearrangement uses TRBV4-3 and TRBJ1-5; the match to TRBD1 covers 9 bases. V lost 3 bases and J lost 5; bases outside the gene matches: 5. Germline V gives CDR1 LGHNA, CDR2 YSLEER. The CDR3 has 15 amino acids. The CDR3 here is CASSQGTGFDQPQHF. The CDR3 nucleotides are TGCGCCAGCAGCCAGGGGACAGGGTTTGATCAGCCCCAGCATTTT.

This clonotype appeared a few times. This chain links TRBV19 with TRBJ1-1; 7 nucleotides line up with TRBD1. The CDR3 length is 14 residues. V was pared by 6 bases and J by 2 bases, with 6 bases of the junction left unmatched. From germline, CDR1 is LNHDA and CDR2 SQIVND (reference sequence). Written as DNA, the CDR3 is TGTGCCAGTAGCCCGACAGGGCTTAACACTGAAGCTTTCTTT. It codes for CASSPTGLNTEAFF. Full variable domain (remainder filled in from reference TRBV19 and TRBJ1-1): DGGITQSPKYLFRKEGQNVTLSCEQNLNHDAMYWYRQDPGQGLRLIYYSQIVNDFQKGDIAEGYSVSREKKESFPLTVTSAQKNPTAFYLCASSPTGLNTEAFFGQGTRLTVV.

The CDR3 protein is CASSLAVSPPDTQYF. CDR3 coding DNA: TGTGCCAGCAGCTTAGCAGTCTCCCCCCCAGATACGCAGTATTTT. The rearrangement joins TRBV7-2 to TRBJ2-3; D not resolved. Trimming removed 0 bases at V and 4 bases at J, with 11 bases between. The CDR3 totals 15 residues. Germline CDR1 is SGHTA and CDR2 is FQGNSA.

The CDR3 loop is CSAKRGGDTEAFF. The CDR3 nucleotides are TGCAGTGCCAAACGGGGAGGAGACACTGAAGCTTTCTTT. This chain links TRBV20-1 with TRBJ1-1; D remains unclear. Germline values: CDR1 DFQATT, CDR2 SNEGSKA (reference sequence). The CDR3 runs to 13 residues. The V gene lost 6 bases and the J gene lost 3 bases, with 14 bases spanning the gap.

CDR3 protein: CASSPAEFYNEQFF. For the CDR3, the DNA is TGTGCCAGCAGTCCCGCTGAATTCTACAATGAGCAGTTCTTC. The chain recombines TRBV28 with TRBJ2-1, with D unresolved. CDR1 and CDR2 from the germline V gene are MDHEN and SYDVKM. The ends were cut back, 5 bases at V and 3 bases at J, with 11 bases in the middle. This CDR3 has 14 amino acids.

J is TRBJ2-1 and V is TRBV28; the D is unclear. Germline CDR1 reads MDHEN; CDR2 reads SYDVKM. The CDR3 has 15 amino acids. V lost 7 bases and J 0 bases, leaving 13 bases between the germline ends. The CDR3 is CASTFPSHSYNEQFF. In DNA form, the CDR3 reads TGTGCCAGCACCTTCCCCAGTCACTCCTACAATGAGCAGTTCTTC. Using reference TRBV28 and TRBJ2-1 for the parts outside the CDR3, the full variable domain is DVKVTQSSRYLVKRTGEKVFLECVQDMDHENMFWYRQDPGLGLRLIYFSYDVKMKEKGDIPEGYSVSREKKERFSLILESASTNQTSMYLCASTFPSHSYNEQFFGPGTRLTVL.

The chain uses TRBV9 and TRBJ1-2; tentatively, D is TRBD1 (6 bases). V dropped 8 bases and J dropped 7 bases, with 24 bases sitting between them. Germline V gene data show CDR1 as SGDLS and CDR2 as YYNGEE. The CDR3 is 15 amino acids. The CDR3, as DNA: TGTGCCAGTACGACAATCTGGGGGGCGCGCTGTGGCTACACCTTC. Translation: CASTTIWGARCGYTF. The full variable domain, completed using reference TRBV9 and TRBJ1-2, is DSGVTQTPKHLITATGQRVTLRCSPRSGDLSVYWYQQSLDQGLQFLIQYYNGEERAKGNILERFSAQQFPDLHSELNLSSLELGDSALYFCASTTIWGARCGYTFGSGTRLTVV.

V gene TRBV7-2 combines with J gene TRBJ2-7, with 10 bases aligning to TRBD2. The V gene end was trimmed by 5 bases and the J gene end by 4 bases; junction bases not matched to a gene: 8. The germline gives CDR1 SGHTA, CDR2 FQGNSA. The CDR3 consists of 15 residues. The CDR3 DNA sequence: TGTGCCAGCAGCGCCTATCAACTAGCGGGATACGAGCAGTACTTC. It codes for CASSAYQLAGYEQYF.

This chain uses TRBV2 with TRBJ1-3; possible D gene TRBD1, 5 bases. The V and J ends lost 8 bases and 2 bases respectively, with 7 bases between them. This CDR3 spans 12 amino acids. CDR1 is SNHLY and CDR2 is FYNNEI in the germline V gene. CDR3 in DNA: TGTGCCAGCGGGGGGACTGGAAACACCATATATTTT. The encoded protein is CASGGTGNTIYF.

The rearrangement joins TRBV19 to TRBJ2-1; D is unclear. Germline assignment: CDR1 LNHDA and CDR2 SQIVND (reference sequence). The ends were cut back, 7 bases at V and 6 bases at J, with 19 bases in the middle. CDR3 length equals 15 residues. CDR3 coding DNA: TGTGCCAGTACCCCCATCTTCCCCGGGCTCAATGAGCAGTTCTTC. As protein: CASTPIFPGLNEQFF.

This clonotype was counted a few times. CDR3 in amino acids: CASSIRRIQETQYF. As DNA, the CDR3 is TGCGCCAGCAGCATCAGACGGATACAAGAGACCCAGTACTTC. The genes are TRBV5-1 and TRBJ2-5; no clear D. CDR3 length equals 14 residues. Per the germline V gene, CDR1 is SGHRS and CDR2 is YFSETQ. Trimming shortened V by 4 bases and J by 2 bases, and 12 bases separated the two germline ends.

This clonotype was seen a handful of times. The chain is built from TRBV18 and TRBJ2-7, with TRBD2 matching over 12 bases. After removal of 6 bases from V and 1 base from J, the junction contained 10 bases not matched to a gene. There are 17 residues in the CDR3. CDR1 KGHSH and CDR2 LQKENI come from the germline V gene. The CDR3: CASSNGLAGGPSYEQYF. CDR3 DNA sequence: TGTGCCAGCTCTAACGGGCTAGCGGGAGGGCCTTCCTACGAGCAGTACTTC.

The chain uses TRBV24-1 and TRBJ2-1; D is unresolved. Per germline, CDR1 KGHDR and CDR2 SFDVKD. The CDR3 is 10 residues long. Trimming pared 7 bases from V and 7 bases from J, leaving 4 bases between. DNA of the CDR3: TGTGCCACCAGCCGAAATGAGCAGTTCTTC. Protein: CATSRNEQFF.

This clonotype was seen only a few times. The chain links TRBV29-1 to TRBJ2-7, with TRBD2 identical over 8 bases. J gave up 11 bases and V 5 bases, and 8 bases lay outside the gene matches. Looked up from germline, CDR1 is SQVTM and CDR2 is ANQGSEA. CDR3 size: 11 residues. This CDR3 is CSVRTSGLEYF. The CDR3 nucleotides are TGCAGCGTTCGCACTAGCGGTTTGGAGTACTTC.

This chain uses TRBV9 with TRBJ2-7, with D tentatively TRBD2 (6 bases). CDR1 is SGDLS, CDR2 YYNGEE, per germline. Between the trimmed V and J ends, which lost 4 bases and 5 bases, there was a span of 16 bases. This CDR3 spans 14 amino acids. The CDR3 nucleotides read TGTGCCAGCAGCCCCCGGAGGGATTTCGACGAGCAGTACTTC. It translates to CASSPRRDFDEQYF.

The chain carries TRBV20-1 and TRBJ2-1; D may match TRBD1 or TRBD2 (5 bases each). From germline, CDR1 is DFQATT and CDR2 SNEGSKA (reference sequence). V was shortened by 0 bases and J by 9 bases, with 12 bases between the two germline ends. The CDR3 is made up of 13 amino acids. CDR3 in DNA: TGCAGTGCTAGAGATACGGGACGGGGTGAGCAGTTCTTC. This gives the protein CSARDTGRGEQFF.

This chain links TRBV27 with TRBJ1-2, with TRBD1 identical over 8 bases. V shed 5 bases and J 8 bases; nucleotides not matched to a gene: 7. The CDR3 totals 13 residues. The germline V gene has CDR1 MNHEY and CDR2 SMNVEV (reference sequence). The CDR3 spells CASSARQGSGYTF. CDR3 bases: TGTGCCAGCAGTGCGAGACAGGGGTCCGGCTACACCTTC.